Each of the 10 T cell receptor beta chains below was sequenced from the same sample in a study of cytomegalovirus exposure and HLA in healthy donors. Profiling relied on immunoSEQ multiplex PCR, and the TCRdb table lists in-frame clones only, not all of them. Among around 160,000 clones listed, more than 70% were seen once. Sequenced: PBMCs. Source of these receptors: a man aged 25 to 40 in good health and CMV-seropositive.

The chain is built from TRBV6-1 and TRBJ2-5; TRBD1 matches 11 bases. Trimming removed 2 bases from V and 4 bases from J; junction bases left unmatched: 12. Germline loops: CDR1 MNHNS, CDR2 SASEGT. The CDR3 contains 18 residues. The CDR3: CASSELPPGTGGGETQYF. The CDR3 DNA sequence: TGTGCCAGCAGTGAACTCCCCCCCGGGACAGGGGGGGGAGAGACCCAGTACTTC.

This chain links TRBV28 with TRBJ1-1, with 8 bases aligning to TRBD1. V shed 5 bases, J shed 2 bases, and the junction held 7 bases outside the gene matches. The CDR3 length is 15 residues. Germline CDR1 and CDR2: MDHEN and SYDVKM. The CDR3 is CASSPRGQGNTEAFF. The CDR3 DNA follows: TGTGCCAGCAGTCCTCGAGGACAGGGAAACACTGAAGCTTTCTTT.

The chain links TRBV10-1 to TRBJ1-1; D is unclear. The CDR3 has 15 amino acids. The V and J ends lost 0 bases and 0 bases respectively, with 8 bases between them. Looked up from germline, CDR1 is WNHNN and CDR2 is SYGVQD (reference sequence). The CDR3 sequence is CASSESAGMNTEAFF. CDR3 coding DNA: TGCGCCAGCAGTGAGTCGGCAGGCATGAACACTGAAGCTTTCTTT.

This rearrangement joins TRBV10-2 to TRBJ1-3, with D maybe TRBD1 (6 bases). Germline V gene sequence: CDR1 WSHSY, CDR2 SAAADI. Trimming cost V 5 bases and J 0 bases, with 8 bases left between them. This CDR3 contains 14 residues. The CDR3 region has the DNA TGCGCCAGCAGTCAGGGGTTCTCTGGAAACACCATATATTTT. This encodes CASSQGFSGNTIYF.

The chain combines TRBV19 with TRBJ2-2; the match to TRBD1 covers 9 bases. The germline V gene encodes CDR1 LNHDA and CDR2 SQIVND (reference sequence). This CDR3 is 14 amino acids long. J lost 4 bases, V lost 8 bases, and 5 bases had no gene match. In DNA form, the CDR3 reads TGTGCCAGTCAACAGGGGGCGCCCACCGGGGAGCTGTTTTTT. Its translation: CASQQGAPTGELFF.

This clone was seen a handful of times. V is TRBV15 and J is TRBJ1-5; TRBD1 matches at 7 bases. The CDR3 loop spans 13 amino acids. The germline CDR1 and CDR2 sequences are LNHNV and YYDKDF (reference sequence). The CDR3 sequence: CATEGAYGQPQHF. CDR3 nucleotides: TGTGCGACGGAGGGGGCGTACGGTCAGCCCCAGCATTTT.

This sequence joins TRBV6-5 and TRBJ2-7; TRBD2 might be the D (6 bases). The CDR3 extends over 15 amino acids. Germline-derived CDR1 and CDR2 are MNHEY and SVGAGI. Trimming pared 6 bases from V and 3 bases from J, leaving 18 bases between. DNA of the CDR3: TGTGCCAGCAGCCGAGGGATAGCGGCCTTCTACGAGCAGTACTTC. The encoded protein is CASSRGIAAFYEQYF.

J is TRBJ2-7 and V is TRBV11-2; 9 bases agree with TRBD2. The germline V gene encodes CDR1 SGHAT and CDR2 FQNNGV. The CDR3 runs to 16 residues. V gave up 1 base and J gave up 12 bases; unmatched junction bases: 16. CDR3 sequence (DNA): TGTGCCAGCAGCTTAGGAGCTAGCGGGAACTCCAGAGGTGCGTACTTC. Translation: CASSLGASGNSRGAYF.

J is TRBJ2-7 and V is TRBV4-1, with 12 nucleotides matching TRBD2. The CDR3 is 17 amino acids. Germline-derived CDR1 and CDR2 are MGHRA and YSYEKL. Trimming at V came to 4 bases and at J to 4 bases, leaving 11 bases not matched to a gene. CDR3 coding DNA: TGCGCCAGCAGCCTGGAGTCTAGCGGGAGGGCAGGATACGAGCAGTACTTC. It translates to CASSLESSGRAGYEQYF.

The chain employs TRBV7-6 and TRBJ2-5, with 10 bases identical to TRBD1. The length of the CDR3 is 15 residues. V was clipped by 4 bases and J by 5 bases; unmatched bases: 7. Germline CDR1 and CDR2: SGHVS and FNYEAQ. CDR3 in amino acids: CASSWGQGRFETQYF. The CDR3 region has the DNA TGTGCCAGCAGCTGGGGACAGGGGAGGTTCGAGACCCAGTACTTC.